These 2 T cell receptor beta chains came from one sample sequenced in a study of cytomegalovirus exposure and HLA in healthy donors. With 60 Vbeta and 13 Jbeta primers, the PCR was carried out. The assay was immunoSEQ multiplex PCR, and TCRdb's table has in-frame clones only and misses some. This sample contains around 140,000 clones. Material: PBMCs. These receptors were collected from a woman aged 40 to 50 in good health and CMV-seronegative.

V usage is TRBV7-9 and J usage is TRBJ1-1; 8 nucleotides match TRBD1. Germline-derived CDR1 and CDR2 are SEHNR and FQNEAQ (reference sequence). V shed 6 bases and J 6 bases; nucleotides not matched to a gene: 9. This CDR3 is 14 amino acids long. CDR3: CASSGQGWDSEAFF. The CDR3 nucleotides are TGTGCCAGCAGTGGACAGGGCTGGGATTCTGAAGCTTTCTTT.

This chain links TRBV11-1 with TRBJ2-7; 8 bases line up with TRBD1. Germline lookup yields CDR1 SGHAT and CDR2 FQDESV (reference sequence). V dropped 6 bases and J dropped 0; count of bases not matched to a gene: 4. The CDR3 loop spans 14 amino acids. Here the CDR3 DNA reads TGTGCCAGCAGGCGGGACAGGAGCTCCTACGAGCAGTACTTC. Encoded protein: CASRRDRSSYEQYF.